This T cell receptor beta chain was captured by sequencing in a study of CD8+ T cells in alopecia areata (dated by TCRdb to 2016 to 2018). In terms of the full investigation: Treated patients were enrolled in an open-label pilot trial of oral tofacitinib at 5 to 10 mg twice daily for moderate-to-severe alopecia areata. Biopsies were taken from tofacitinib-treated patients at baseline and again at 4 and 24 weeks into treatment, and several of those patients also had a later scalp biopsy. To study T cell clonal expansion in alopecia areata, the researchers applied high-throughput TCRbeta sequencing to both the C3H/HeJ mouse model and human patients. immunoSEQ multiplex PCR using 35 Vbeta forward primers and 13 Jbeta reverse primers was used to amplify TCRbeta CDR3 regions. Disease severity in treated patients was measured with the SALT score, which quantifies the percentage of affected scalp surface area. In humans, TCRbeta sequencing was performed on scalp tissue and on sorted CD4+ and CD8+ peripheral blood T cells from healthy controls and from patients with patchy or totalis/universalis alopecia areata. Tofacitinib was administered for 6 to 18 months, and 6 months of follow-up off drug were then conducted to assess delayed response and recurrence. The RNA source kit depended on sample type: the PAXgene miRNA kit for fixed scalp, the miRNeasy kit for PBMCs, and the RNeasy kit for mouse skin. Clonality in the scalp was compared among normal scalp (n=4), patchy alopecia areata scalp (n=8), and alopecia totalis/universalis scalp (n=8). General findings and caveats noted by the study authors: Because the treated cohort was small and had just a single nonresponder, larger studies are needed to establish links between baseline CD8+ expansion and response. Compared with normal scalp, lesional scalp, particularly in alopecia totalis/universalis, had higher clonality and more expanded CD8+ clones, which suggests antigenic drive. Scalp clonality and the number of expanded CD8+ clones among the top 100 scalp clones were significantly decreased by tofacitinib. Many expanded lesional clones were found to persist in scalp and blood during tofacitinib treatment, and relapse after treatment cessation may be partly explained by this persistence. TCR sequences shared between patients were less clear than in mice, possibly partly because of HLA diversity in the patient population. Resident alphabeta T cells in normal human skin are also sequenced, complicating scalp TCR repertoire analysis, unlike mouse skin dominated by gammadelta T cells.

About this clone: Its recognized antigen is unknown. Nothing much larger sits one base from this clone, and base qualities are not available.

From a lookup of the germline V gene, CDR1 and CDR2 are SGHAT and FQNNGV. V is pared back by 6 bases and J by 3 bases, with 9 bases lying between the germline termini. Counted from cysteine to phenylalanine, this CDR3 has 12 amino acids. Of the read, only the CDR3 DNA is kept; its 36 bases are in frame from base 1. Library generation was performed with the immunoSEQ multiplex PCR assay. For TCR sequencing, RNA was extracted from every sample and reverse transcribed into cDNA to serve as template. First-strand cDNA was synthesized using SuperScript III with a 2:1 mix of oligo-dT and random hexamers. A synthetic immune receptor repertoire was used to gauge amplification bias, and whatever bias remained was removed computationally. Per the authors' processing: Raw reads were preprocessed for error removal, and CDR3 was defined according to IMGT conventions as running from the conserved cysteine to phenylalanine. Clonality was computed as 1 minus the Shannon entropy, with the entropy normalized by log2 of the number of productive unique TCRs. CD4 or CD8 identity of scalp clones was inferred by cross-referencing scalp TCRbeta sequences with sorted blood CD4 and CD8 repertoires. TCRdb holds this immuneACCESS table with in-frame rearrangements only. Some clones are missing; in checked studies, unresolved V genes explain under half, and the rest has no known cause. D and trimming come from the DNA, and the V and J calls and clone size come from that table. In all, the sample holds some 170,000 clones, and about 55% of those were seen once. The top ten constitute less than 14% of the sample.

Interpreted using the paper, the time point label stands for: roughly 24 weeks on oral tofacitinib. Interpreted using the paper, the treatment or condition label stands for: oral pan-JAK inhibitor, 5-10 mg twice daily. Lesional scalp punch biopsies and peripheral blood were obtained from alopecia areata patients. PBMCs were isolated by density centrifugation and stained for CD3, CD4 and CD8, after which CD4+ and CD8+ T cells were sorted on a FACSAria. Sequenced material: CD8+ T cells sorted from blood, taken at week 24, from a patient treated with tofacitinib. This chain is built from TRBV11-2 and TRBJ2-7; no D gene can be assigned with confidence. The sequence was collected from a human donor with alopecia areata. CDR3 loop: CASSPLGYEQYF. At the DNA level, the sequence is TGTGCCAGCAGTCCGCTGGGCTACGAGCAGTACTTC.